The sequence of this T cell receptor beta chain was determined in a study of T cell responses to AZD1222 COVID-19 vaccine. Generated by immunoSEQ multiplex PCR, the TCRdb table keeps only in-frame clones and is missing some. The top ten hold approximately 2.1% of the sample, which has 140,000 to 150,000 clones, more than 85% seen once. Trimming removed 0 bases at V and 4 bases at J, with 13 bases between. The CDR3 totals 15 residues. Germline assignment: CDR1 SGHRS and CDR2 YFSETQ. The chain carries TRBV5-1 and TRBJ1-1; possible D gene TRBD1, 5 bases. The sample in question was peripheral blood, obtained on day 0 of AZD1222 vaccination. This receptor was taken from an adult in good health. Here the CDR3 DNA reads TGCGCCAGCAGCTTGGCCTCCCCAGGGTTCACTGAAGCTTTCTTT. This encodes CASSLASPGFTEAFF.